The T cell receptor beta chain described here comes from a study of cytomegalovirus exposure and HLA in healthy donors. Study background: Caucasian-associated ancestry cluster membership applied to about 83% of around 400 genotyped donors.

Germline-derived CDR1 and CDR2 are SEHNR and FQNEAQ (reference sequence). The CDR3 spans 18 residues. V was trimmed by 4 bases and J by 1 base, leaving 22 bases between them. A single count supports this clone. The PCR ran on 60 Vbeta and 13 Jbeta primers. Measured with immunoSEQ multiplex PCR; TCRdb has only the in-frame clones, and not every one. Here the sample spans approximately 190,000 clones, around four fifths being singletons. What was sequenced was PBMCs. The chain links TRBV7-9 to TRBJ1-2, with D possibly being TRBD1 (5 bases). The receptor comes from a man in his forties in good health and CMV-seropositive. DNA of the CDR3: TGTGCCAGCAGCTATGTGGGGCAGGGCCTAACTCTTAACTATGGCTACACCTTC. This translates into CASSYVGQGLTLNYGYTF. Full variable domain (rest looked up from reference TRBV7-9 and TRBJ1-2): DTGVSQNPRHKITKRGQNVTFRCDPISEHNRLYWYRQTLGQGPEFLTYFQNEAQLEKSRLLSDRFSAERPKGSFSTLEIQRTEQGDSAMYLCASSYVGQGLTLNYGYTFGSGTRLTVV.